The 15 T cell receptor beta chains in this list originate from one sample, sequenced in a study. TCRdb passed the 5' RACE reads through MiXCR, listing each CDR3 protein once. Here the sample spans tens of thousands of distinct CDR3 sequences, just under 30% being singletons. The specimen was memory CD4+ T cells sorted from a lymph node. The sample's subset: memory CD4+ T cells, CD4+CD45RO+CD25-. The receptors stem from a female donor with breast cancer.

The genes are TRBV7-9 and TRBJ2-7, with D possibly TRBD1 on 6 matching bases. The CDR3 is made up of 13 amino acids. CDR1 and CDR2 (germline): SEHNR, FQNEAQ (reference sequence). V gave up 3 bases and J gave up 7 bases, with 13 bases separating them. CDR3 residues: CASSFGQPAEQYF. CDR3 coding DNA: TGTGCCAGCAGCTTCGGACAGCCCGCGGAGCAGTACTTC.

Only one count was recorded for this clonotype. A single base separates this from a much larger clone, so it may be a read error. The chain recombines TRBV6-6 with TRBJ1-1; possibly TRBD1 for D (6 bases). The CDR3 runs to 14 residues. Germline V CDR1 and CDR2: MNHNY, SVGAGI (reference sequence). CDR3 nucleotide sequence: TGTACCAGCACCTACGGGGGCCGGCTCACTGAAGCTTTCTTT. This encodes CTSTYGGRLTEAFF.

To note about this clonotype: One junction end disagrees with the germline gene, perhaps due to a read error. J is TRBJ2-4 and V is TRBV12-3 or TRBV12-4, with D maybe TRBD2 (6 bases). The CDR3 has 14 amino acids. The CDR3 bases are TGTACCAGCAGCGATCCTGGAGGGCCAAACATTCAGTACTTC. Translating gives CTSSDPGGPNIQYF.

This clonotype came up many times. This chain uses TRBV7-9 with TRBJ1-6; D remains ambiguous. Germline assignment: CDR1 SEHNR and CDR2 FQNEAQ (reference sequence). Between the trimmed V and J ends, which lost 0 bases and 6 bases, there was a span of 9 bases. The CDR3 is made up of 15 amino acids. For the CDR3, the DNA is TGTGCCAGCAGCTTAGCGCAGGCCCCTAATTCACCCCTCCACTTT. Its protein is CASSLAQAPNSPLHF.

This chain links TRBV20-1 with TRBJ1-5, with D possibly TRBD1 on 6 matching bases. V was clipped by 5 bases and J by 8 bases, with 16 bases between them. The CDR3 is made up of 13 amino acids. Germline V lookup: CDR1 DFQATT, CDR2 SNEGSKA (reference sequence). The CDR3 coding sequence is TGCAGTGCTGTTACTAGGGGGTCGGAGCCCCAGCATTTT. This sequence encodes CSAVTRGSEPQHF.

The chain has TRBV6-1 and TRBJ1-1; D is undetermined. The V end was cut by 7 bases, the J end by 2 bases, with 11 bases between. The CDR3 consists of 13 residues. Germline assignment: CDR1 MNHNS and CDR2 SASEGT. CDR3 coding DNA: TGTGCCAGCACCCAGAACATCAACACTGAAGCTTTCTTT. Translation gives CASTQNINTEAFF.

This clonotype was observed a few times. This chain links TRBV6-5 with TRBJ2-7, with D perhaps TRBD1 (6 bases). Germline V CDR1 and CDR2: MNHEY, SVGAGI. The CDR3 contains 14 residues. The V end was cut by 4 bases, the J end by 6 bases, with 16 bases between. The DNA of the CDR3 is TGTGCCAGCAGTTTAGGAAACAGGGCCCTCGAGCAGTACTTC. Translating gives CASSLGNRALEQYF.

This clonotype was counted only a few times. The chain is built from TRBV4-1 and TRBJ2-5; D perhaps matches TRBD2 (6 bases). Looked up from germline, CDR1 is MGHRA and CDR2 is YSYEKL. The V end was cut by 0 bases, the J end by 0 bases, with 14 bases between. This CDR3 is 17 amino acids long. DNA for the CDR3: TGCGCCAGCAGCCAAGATGGGGGTAGCGGCTACCAAGAGACCCAGTACTTC. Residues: CASSQDGGSGYQETQYF.

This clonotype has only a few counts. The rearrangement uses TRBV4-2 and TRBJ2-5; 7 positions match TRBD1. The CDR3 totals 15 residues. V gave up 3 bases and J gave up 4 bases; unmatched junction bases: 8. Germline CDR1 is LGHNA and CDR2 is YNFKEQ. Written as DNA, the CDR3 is TGTGCCAGCAGCCAGAGGGGGCAGAACGTAGAGACCCAGTACTTC. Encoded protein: CASSQRGQNVETQYF.

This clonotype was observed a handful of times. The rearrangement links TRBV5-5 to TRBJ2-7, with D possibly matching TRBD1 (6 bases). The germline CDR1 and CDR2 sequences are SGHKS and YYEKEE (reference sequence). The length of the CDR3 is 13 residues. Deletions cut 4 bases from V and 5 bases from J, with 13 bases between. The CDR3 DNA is TGTGCCAGCAGCGGATTCAGGGGAAACGAGCAGTACTTC. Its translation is CASSGFRGNEQYF.

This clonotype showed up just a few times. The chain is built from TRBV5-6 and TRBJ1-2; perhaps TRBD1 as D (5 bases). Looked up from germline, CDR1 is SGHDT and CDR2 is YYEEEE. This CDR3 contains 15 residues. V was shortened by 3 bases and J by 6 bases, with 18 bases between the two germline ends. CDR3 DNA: TGTGCCAGCAGCTCGTCTGGGACCCCACGAGATGGCTACACCTTC. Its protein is CASSSSGTPRDGYTF.

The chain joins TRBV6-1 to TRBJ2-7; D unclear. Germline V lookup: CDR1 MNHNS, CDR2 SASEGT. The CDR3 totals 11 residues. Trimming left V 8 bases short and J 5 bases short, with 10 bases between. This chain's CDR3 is CASSSSHEQYF. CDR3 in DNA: TGTGCCAGCTCTTCATCCCACGAGCAGTACTTC.

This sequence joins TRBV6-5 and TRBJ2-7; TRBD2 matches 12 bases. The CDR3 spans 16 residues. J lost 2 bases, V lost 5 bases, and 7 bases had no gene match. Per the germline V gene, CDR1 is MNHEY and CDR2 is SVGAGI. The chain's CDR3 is CASSPGLAGTTYEQYF. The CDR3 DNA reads TGTGCCAGCAGTCCTGGACTAGCGGGAACAACCTACGAGCAGTACTTC.

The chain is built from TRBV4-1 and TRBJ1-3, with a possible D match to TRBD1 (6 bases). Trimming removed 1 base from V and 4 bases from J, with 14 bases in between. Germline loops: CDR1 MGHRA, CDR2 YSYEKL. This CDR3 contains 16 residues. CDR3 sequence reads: CASSQASGAGGNTIYF. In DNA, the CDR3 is TGCGCCAGCAGCCAAGCATCGGGGGCGGGGGGAAACACCATATATTTT.

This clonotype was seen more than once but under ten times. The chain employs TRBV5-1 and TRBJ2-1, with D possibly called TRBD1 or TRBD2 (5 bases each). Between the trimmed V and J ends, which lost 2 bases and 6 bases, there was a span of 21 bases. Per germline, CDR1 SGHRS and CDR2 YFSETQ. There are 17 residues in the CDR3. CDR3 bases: TGCGCCAGCAGCTTACGGGGCCCAGCCGGGCCCACCAATGAGCAGTTCTTC. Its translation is CASSLRGPAGPTNEQFF. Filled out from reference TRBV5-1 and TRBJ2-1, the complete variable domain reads KAGVTQTPRYLIKTRGQQVTLSCSPISGHRSVSWYQQTPGQGLQFLFEYFSETQRNKGNFPGRFSGRQFSNSRSEMNVSTLELGDSALYLCASSLRGPAGPTNEQFFGPGTRLTVL.